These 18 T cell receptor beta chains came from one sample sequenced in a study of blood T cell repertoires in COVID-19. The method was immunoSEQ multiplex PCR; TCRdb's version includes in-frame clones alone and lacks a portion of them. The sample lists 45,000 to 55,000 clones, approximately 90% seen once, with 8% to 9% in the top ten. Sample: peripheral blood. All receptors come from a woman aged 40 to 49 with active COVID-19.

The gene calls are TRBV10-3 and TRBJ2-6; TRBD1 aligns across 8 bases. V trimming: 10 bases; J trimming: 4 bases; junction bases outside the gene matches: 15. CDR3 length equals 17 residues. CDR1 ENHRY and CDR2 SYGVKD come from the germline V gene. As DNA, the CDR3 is TGTGCCACTAAGCCAGGGGGCTCTGGTCTCGGGGCCAACGTCCTGACTTTC. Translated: CATKPGGSGLGANVLTF.

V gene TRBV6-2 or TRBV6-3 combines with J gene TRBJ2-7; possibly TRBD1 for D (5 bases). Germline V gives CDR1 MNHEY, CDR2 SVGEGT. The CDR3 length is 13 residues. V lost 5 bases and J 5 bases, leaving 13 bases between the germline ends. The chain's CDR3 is CASSGQGYDEQYF. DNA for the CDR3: TGTGCCAGCAGTGGGCAGGGTTACGACGAGCAGTACTTC.

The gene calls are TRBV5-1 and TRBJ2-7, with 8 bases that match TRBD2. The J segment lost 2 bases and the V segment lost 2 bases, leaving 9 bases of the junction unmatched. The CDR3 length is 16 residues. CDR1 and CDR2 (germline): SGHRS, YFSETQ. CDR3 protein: CASSLEPRGATYEQYF. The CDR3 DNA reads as TGCGCCAGCAGCTTAGAGCCGCGGGGGGCCACCTACGAGCAGTACTTC.

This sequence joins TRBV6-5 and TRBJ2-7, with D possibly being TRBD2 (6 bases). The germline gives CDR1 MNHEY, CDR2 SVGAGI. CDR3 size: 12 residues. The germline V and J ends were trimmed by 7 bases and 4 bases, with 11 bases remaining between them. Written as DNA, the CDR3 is TGTGCCAGCAAAACGGGAGCTTACGAGCAGTACTTC. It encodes CASKTGAYEQYF.

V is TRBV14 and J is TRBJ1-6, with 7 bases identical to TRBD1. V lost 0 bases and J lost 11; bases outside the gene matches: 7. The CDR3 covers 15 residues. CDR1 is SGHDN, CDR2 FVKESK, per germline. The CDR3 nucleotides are TGTGCCAGCAGCCAAGAAGGGGGCTGGGGAGCACCCCTCCACTTT. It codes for CASSQEGGWGAPLHF.

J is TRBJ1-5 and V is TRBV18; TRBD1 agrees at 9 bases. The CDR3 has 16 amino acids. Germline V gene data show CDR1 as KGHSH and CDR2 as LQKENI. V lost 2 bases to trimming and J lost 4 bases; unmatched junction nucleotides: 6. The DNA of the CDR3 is TGTGCCAGCTCACCAGTGGACAGGGGCGTTAATCAGCCCCAGCATTTT. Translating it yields CASSPVDRGVNQPQHF.

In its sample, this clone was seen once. The CDR3 DNA reads TGTGCCAGCTCACCGACTAGCGGGGGAGACAATGAGCAGTTCTTC. Residues: CASSPTSGGDNEQFF. This chain joins TRBV18 and TRBJ2-1; 12 bases agree with TRBD2. Germline CDR1 and CDR2: KGHSH and LQKENI. The CDR3 loop spans 15 amino acids. Trimming removed 3 bases from V and 5 bases from J; junction bases left unmatched: 2.

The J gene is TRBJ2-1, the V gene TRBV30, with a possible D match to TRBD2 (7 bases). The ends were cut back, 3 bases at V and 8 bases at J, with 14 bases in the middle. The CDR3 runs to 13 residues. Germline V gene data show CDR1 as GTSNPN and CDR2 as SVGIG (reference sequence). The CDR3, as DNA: TGTGCCTGGAGGAGGGGGGGCCACGATGAGCAGTTCTTC. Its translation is CAWRRGGHDEQFF.

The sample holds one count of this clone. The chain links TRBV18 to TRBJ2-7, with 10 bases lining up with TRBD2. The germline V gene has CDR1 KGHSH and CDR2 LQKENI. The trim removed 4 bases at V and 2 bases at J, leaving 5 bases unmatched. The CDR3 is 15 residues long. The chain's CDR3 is CASSLSSGGPYEQYF. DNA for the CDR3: TGTGCCAGCTCACTATCTAGCGGGGGCCCCTACGAGCAGTACTTC.

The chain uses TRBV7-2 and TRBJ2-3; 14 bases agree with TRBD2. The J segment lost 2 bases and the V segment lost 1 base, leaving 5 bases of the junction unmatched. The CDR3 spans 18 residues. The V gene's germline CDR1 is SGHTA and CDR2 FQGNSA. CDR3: CASSLVGLAGVLTDTQYF. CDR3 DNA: TGTGCCAGCAGCTTAGTGGGACTAGCGGGGGTTCTCACAGATACGCAGTATTTT.

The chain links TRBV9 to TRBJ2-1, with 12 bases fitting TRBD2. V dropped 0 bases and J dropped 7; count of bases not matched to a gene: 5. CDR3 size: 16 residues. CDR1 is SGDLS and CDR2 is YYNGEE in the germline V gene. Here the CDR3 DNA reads TGTGCCAGCAGCGTAGAACTAGCGGGGGGCGGGAATGAGCAGTTCTTC. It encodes CASSVELAGGGNEQFF.

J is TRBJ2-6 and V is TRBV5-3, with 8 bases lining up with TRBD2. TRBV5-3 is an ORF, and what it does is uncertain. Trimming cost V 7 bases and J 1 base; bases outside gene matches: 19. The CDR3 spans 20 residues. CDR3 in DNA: TGTGCCAGAGAAAGCCTCGGACCCGGTAGACTAGCGTCTGGGGCCAACGTCCTGACTTTC. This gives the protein CARESLGPGRLASGANVLTF.

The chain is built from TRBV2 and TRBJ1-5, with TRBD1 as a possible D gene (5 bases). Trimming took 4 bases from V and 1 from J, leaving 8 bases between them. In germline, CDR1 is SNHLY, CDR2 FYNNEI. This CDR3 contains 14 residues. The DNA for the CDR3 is TGTGCCAGCAGTGTAGGGGCGAGCAATCAGCCCCAGCATTTT. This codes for CASSVGASNQPQHF.

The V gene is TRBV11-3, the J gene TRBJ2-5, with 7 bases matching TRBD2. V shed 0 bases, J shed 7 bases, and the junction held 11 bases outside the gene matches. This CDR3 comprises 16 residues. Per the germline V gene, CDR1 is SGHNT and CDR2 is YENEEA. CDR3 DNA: TGTGCCAGCAGCTTAGAGCTAGGAATCCTAGCGGCGACCCAGTACTTC. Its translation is CASSLELGILAATQYF.

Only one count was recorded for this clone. The CDR3 sequence is CASTQTGGRGQPQHF. The DNA for the CDR3 is TGTGCCAGTACCCAGACAGGGGGAAGGGGTCAGCCCCAGCATTTT. V usage is TRBV19 and J usage is TRBJ1-5, with 9 bases that match TRBD1. CDR3 size: 15 residues. The germline V gene encodes CDR1 LNHDA and CDR2 SQIVND (reference sequence). The V and J ends lost 7 bases and 6 bases, in that order; junction bases with no gene match: 10. The whole variable domain, filled in from reference TRBV19 and TRBJ1-5, reads DGGITQSPKYLFRKEGQNVTLSCEQNLNHDAMYWYRQDPGQGLRLIYYSQIVNDFQKGDIAEGYSVSREKKESFPLTVTSAQKNPTAFYLCASTQTGGRGQPQHFGDGTRLSIL.

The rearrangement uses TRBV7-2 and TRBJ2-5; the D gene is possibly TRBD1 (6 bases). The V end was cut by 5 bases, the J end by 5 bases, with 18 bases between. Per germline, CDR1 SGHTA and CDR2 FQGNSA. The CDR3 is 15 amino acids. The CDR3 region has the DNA TGTGCCAGCAGCCTAACGGGACAAACCGTGGAGACCCAGTACTTC. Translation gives CASSLTGQTVETQYF.

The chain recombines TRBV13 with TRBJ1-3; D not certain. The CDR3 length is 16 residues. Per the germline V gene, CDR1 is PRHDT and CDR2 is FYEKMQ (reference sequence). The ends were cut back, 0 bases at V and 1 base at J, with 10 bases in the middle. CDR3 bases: TGTGCCAGCAGCTTAGGCCCCGCCAGTTCTGGAAACACCATATATTTT. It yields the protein CASSLGPASSGNTIYF.

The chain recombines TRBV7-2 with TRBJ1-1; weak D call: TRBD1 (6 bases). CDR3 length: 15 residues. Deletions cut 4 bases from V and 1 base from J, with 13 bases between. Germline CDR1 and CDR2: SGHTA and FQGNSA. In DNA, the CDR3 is TGTGCCAGCAGCTGGGGGGGGGCTGGGAACACTGAAGCTTTCTTT. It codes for CASSWGGAGNTEAFF.